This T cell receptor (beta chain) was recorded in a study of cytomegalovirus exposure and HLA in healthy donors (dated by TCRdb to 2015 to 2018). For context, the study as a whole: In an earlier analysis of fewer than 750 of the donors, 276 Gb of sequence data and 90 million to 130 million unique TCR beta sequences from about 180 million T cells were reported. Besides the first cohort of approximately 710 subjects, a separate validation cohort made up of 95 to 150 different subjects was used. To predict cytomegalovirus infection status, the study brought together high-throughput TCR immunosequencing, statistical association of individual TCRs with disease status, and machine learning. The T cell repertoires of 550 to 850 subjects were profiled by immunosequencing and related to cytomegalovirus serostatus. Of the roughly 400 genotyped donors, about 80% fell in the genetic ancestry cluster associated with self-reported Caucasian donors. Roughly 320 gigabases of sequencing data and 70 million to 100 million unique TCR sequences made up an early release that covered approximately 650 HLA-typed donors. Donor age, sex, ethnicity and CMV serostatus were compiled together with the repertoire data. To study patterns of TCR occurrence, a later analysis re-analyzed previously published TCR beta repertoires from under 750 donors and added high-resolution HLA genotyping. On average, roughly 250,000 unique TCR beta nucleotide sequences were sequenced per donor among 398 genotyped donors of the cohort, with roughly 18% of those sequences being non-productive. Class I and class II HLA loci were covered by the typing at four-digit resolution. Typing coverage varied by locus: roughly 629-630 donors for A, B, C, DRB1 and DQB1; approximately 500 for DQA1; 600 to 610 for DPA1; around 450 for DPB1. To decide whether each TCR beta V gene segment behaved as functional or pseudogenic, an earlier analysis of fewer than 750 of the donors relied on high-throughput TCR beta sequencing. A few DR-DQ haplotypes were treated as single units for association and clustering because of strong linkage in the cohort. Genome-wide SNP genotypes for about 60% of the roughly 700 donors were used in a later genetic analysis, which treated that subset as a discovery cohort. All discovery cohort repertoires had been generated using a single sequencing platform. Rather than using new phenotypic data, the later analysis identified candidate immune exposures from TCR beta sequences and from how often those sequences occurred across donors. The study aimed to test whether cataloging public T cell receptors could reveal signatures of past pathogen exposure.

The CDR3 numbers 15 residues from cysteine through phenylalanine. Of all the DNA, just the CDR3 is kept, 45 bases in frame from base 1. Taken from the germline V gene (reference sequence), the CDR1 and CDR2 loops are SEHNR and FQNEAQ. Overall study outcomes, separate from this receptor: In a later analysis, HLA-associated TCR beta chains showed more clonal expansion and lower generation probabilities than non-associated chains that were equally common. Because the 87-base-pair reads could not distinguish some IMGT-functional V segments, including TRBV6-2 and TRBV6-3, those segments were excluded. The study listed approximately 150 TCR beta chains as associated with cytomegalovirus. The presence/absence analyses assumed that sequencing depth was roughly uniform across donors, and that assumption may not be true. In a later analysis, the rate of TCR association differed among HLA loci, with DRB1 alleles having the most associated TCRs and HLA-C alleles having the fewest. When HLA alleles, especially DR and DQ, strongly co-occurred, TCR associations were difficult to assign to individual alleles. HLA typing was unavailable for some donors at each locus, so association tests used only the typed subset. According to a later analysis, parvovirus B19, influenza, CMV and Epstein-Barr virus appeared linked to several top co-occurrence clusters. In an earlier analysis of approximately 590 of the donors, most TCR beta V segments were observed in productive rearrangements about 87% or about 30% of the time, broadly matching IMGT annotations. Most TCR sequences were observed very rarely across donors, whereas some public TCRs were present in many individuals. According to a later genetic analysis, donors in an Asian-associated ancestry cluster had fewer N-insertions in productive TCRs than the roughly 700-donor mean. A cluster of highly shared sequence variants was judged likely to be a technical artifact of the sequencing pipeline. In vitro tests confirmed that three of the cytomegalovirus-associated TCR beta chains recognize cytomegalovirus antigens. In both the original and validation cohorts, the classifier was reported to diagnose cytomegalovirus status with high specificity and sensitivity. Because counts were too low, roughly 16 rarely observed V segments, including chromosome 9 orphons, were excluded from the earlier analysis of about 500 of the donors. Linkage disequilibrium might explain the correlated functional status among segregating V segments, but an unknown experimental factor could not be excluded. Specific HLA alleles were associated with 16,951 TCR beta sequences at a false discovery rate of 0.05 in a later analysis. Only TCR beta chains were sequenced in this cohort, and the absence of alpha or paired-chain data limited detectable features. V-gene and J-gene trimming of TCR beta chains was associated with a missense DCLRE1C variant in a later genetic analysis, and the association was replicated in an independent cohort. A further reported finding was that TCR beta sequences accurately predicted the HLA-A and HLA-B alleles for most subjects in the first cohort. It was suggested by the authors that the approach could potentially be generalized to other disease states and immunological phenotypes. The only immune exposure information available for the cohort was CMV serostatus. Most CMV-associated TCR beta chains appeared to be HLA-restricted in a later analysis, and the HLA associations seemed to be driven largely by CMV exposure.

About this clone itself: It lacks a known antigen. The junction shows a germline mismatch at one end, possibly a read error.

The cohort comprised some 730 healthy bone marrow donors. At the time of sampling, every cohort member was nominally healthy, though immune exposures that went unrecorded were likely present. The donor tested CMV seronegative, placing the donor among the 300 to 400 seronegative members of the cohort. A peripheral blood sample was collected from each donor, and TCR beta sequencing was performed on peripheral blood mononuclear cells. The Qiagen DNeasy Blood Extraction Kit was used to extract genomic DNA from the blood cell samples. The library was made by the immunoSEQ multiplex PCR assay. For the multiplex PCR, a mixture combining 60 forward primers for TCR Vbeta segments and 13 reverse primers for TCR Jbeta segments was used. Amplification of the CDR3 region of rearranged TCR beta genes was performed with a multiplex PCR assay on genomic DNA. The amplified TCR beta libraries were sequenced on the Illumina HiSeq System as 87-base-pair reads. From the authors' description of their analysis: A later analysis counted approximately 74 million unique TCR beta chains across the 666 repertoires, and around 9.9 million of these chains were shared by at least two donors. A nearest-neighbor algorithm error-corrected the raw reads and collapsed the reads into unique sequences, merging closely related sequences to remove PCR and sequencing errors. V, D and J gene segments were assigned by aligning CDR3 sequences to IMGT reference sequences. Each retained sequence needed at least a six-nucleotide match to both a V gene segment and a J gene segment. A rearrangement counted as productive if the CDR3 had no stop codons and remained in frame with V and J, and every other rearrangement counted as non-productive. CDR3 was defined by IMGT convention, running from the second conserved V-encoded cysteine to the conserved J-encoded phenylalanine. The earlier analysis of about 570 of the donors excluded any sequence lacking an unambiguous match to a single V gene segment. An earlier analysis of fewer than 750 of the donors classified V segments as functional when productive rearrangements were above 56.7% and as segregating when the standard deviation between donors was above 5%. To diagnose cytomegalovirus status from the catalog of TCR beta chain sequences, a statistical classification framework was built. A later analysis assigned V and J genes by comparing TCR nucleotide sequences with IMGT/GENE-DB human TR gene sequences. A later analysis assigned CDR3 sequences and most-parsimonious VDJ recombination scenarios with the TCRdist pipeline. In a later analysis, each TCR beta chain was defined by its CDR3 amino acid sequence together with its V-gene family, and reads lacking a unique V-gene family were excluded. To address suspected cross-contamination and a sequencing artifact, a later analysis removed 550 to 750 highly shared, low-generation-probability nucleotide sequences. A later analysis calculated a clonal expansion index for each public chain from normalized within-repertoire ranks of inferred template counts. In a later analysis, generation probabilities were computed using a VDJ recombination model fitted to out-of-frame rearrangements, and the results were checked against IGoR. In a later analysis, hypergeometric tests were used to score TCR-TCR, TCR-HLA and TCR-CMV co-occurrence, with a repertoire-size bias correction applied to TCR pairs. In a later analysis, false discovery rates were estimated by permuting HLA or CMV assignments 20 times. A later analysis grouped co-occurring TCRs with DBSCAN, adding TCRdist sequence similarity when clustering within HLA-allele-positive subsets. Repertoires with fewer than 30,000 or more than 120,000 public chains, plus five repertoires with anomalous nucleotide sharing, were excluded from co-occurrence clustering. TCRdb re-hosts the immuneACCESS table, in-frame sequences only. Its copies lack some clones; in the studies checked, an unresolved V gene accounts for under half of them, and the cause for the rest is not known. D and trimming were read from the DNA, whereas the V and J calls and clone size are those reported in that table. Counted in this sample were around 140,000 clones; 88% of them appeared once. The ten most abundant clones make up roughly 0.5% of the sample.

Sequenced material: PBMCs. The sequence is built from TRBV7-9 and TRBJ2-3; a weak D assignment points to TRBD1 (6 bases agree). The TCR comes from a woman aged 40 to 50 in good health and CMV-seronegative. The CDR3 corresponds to CSSSFLTGYTDTQYF. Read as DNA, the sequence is TGTTCCAGCAGCTTTCTTACAGGGTACACAGATACGCAGTATTTT.